A few counts support the clone carrying this T cell receptor beta chain. The method was immunoSEQ multiplex PCR; TCRdb's version includes in-frame clones alone and lacks a portion of them. This table holds about 50,000 clones, about nine tenths found once. This entry belongs to a study of T cell clonotyping in hematopoietic cell transplantation. The wider study: Recipients' pretransplant samples followed cytoreduction.

The time point was: recipient sample about 28 days before transplant, after cytoreduction. Material: peripheral blood mononuclear cells, obtained before stem cell transplant. The receptor's source is a man aged 55 to 69 with biphenotypic leukemia. Some clones in this sample may be carry-over from other donors' samples.

The CDR3 DNA is TGCGCCAGCAGCCAAGATGACAGGGGGCAGGGTCAGCCCCAGCATTTT. It codes for CASSQDDRGQGQPQHF. The V gene is TRBV4-1, the J gene TRBJ1-5; TRBD1 matches 10 bases. Looked up from germline, CDR1 is MGHRA and CDR2 is YSYEKL. The CDR3 is 16 amino acids. Trimming removed 0 bases from V and 6 bases from J; junction bases left unmatched: 5.